The 2 T cell receptor beta chains below all came from one sample that was sequenced in a study of cytomegalovirus exposure and HLA in healthy donors. 13 Jbeta primers and 60 Vbeta primers were used for the PCR. Assay used: immunoSEQ multiplex PCR; TCRdb lists only in-frame clones, some missing. The table shows 150,000 to 200,000 clones, with roughly 87% occurring only once. Sequenced: PBMCs. These receptors came from a girl under three years old in good health and CMV-seronegative.

The chain links TRBV6-4 to TRBJ1-5; 9 nucleotides align to TRBD1. The CDR3 loop spans 16 amino acids. Germline V gene data show CDR1 as MRHNA and CDR2 as SNTAGT. J gave up 6 bases and V 1 base, and 7 bases lay outside the gene matches. CDR3 in amino acids: CASSDFGTGRPQPQHF. CDR3 nucleotide sequence: TGTGCCAGCAGTGACTTCGGGACAGGGCGTCCTCAGCCCCAGCATTTT.

The chain couples TRBV20-1 to TRBJ2-7; unclear D gene. V dropped 0 bases and J dropped 4 bases, with 4 bases sitting between them. Germline loops: CDR1 DFQATT, CDR2 SNEGSKA (reference sequence). This CDR3 spans 11 amino acids. CDR3 region: CSARDLYEQYF. In nucleotides, the CDR3 is TGCAGTGCTAGAGACCTTTACGAGCAGTACTTC.